The clone carrying this T cell receptor (beta chain) was recorded a few times. Its antigen is not known. These data come from a study of spatial heterogeneity in lung cancer. Study-wide results and caveats: Higher tumor mutation counts went along with higher counts of expanded intratumoral alpha and beta TCRs.

TCRdb re-called the 5' RACE reads with MiXCR, one entry per CDR3 protein. The data show nearly 25,000 distinct CDR3 sequences, about 9.3% seen once. CDR1 is MGHDK, CDR2 SYGVNS, per germline. V gave up 0 bases and J gave up 4 bases, with 15 bases separating them. This CDR3 region has 16 residues. Sample time point: sample taken at primary tumor resection. The sample in question was lung tumor tissue, obtained at surgery. The V and J genes are TRBV25-1 and TRBJ1-1; D is uncertain. This receptor was obtained from a male donor with early-stage non-small cell lung cancer. The CDR3 spells CASSEYTGSVSTEAFF. CDR3 bases: TGTGCCAGCAGTGAATATACGGGGAGTGTTAGCACTGAAGCTTTCTTT.